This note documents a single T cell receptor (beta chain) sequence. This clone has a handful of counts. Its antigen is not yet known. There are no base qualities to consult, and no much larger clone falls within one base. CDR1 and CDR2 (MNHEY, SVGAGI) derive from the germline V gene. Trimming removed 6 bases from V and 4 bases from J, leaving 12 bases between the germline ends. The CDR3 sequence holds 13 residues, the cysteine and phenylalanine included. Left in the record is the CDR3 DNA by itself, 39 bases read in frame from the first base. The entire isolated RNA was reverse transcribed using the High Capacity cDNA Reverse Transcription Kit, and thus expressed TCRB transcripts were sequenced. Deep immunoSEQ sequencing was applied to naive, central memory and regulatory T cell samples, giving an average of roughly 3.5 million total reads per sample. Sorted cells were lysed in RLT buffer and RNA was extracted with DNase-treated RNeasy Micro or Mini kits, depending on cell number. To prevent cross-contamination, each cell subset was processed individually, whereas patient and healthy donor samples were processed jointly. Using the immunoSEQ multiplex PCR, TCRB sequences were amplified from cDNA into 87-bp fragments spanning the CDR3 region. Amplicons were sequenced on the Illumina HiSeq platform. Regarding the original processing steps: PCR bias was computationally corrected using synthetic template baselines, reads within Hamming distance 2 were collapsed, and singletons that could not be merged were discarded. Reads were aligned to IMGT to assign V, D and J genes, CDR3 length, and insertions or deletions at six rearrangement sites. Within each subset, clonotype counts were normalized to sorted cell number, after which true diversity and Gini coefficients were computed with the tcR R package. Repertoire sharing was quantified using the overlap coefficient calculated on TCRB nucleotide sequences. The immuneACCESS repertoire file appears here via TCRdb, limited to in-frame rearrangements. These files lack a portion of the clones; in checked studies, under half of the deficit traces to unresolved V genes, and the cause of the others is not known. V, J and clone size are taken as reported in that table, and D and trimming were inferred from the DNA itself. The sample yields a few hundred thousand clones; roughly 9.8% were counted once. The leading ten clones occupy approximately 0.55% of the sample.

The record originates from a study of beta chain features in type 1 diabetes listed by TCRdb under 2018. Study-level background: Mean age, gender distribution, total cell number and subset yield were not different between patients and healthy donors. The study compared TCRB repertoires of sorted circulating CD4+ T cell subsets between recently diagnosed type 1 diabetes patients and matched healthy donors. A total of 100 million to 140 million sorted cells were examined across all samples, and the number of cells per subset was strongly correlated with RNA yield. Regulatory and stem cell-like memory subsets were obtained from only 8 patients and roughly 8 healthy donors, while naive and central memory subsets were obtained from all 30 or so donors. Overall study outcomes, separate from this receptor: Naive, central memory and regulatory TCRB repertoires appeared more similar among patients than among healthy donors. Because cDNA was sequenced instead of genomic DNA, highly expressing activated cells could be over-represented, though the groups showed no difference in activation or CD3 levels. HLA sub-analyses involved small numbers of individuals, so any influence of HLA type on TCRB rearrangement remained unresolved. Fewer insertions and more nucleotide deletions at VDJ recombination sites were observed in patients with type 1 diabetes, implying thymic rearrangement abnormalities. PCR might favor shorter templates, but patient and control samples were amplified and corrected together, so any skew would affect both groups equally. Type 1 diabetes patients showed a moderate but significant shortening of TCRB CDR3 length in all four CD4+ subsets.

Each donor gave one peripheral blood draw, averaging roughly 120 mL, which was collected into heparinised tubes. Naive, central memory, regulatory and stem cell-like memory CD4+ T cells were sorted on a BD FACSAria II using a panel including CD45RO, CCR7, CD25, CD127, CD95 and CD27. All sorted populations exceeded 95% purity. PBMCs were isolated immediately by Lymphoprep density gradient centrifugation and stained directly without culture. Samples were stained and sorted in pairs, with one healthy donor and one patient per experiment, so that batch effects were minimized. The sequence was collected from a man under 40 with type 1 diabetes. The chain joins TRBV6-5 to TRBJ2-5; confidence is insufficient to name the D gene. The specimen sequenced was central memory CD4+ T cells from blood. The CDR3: CASRTTGLETQYF. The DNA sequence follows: TGTGCCAGCAGGACGACGGGTCTAGAGACCCAGTACTTC.